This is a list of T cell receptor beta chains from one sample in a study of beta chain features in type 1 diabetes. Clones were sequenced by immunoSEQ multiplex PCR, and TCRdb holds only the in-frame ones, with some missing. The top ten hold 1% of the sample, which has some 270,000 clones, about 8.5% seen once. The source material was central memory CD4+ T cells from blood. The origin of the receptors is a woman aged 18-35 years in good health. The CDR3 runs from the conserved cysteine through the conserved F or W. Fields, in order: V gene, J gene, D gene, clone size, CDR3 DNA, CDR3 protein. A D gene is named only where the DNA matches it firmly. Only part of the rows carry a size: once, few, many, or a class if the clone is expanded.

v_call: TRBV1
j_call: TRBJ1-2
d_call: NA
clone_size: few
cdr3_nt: TGCACCAGCAGCCAAGAGGAGGGCAGTTCTGGTGGCTACACCTTC
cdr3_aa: CTSSQEEGSSGGYTF

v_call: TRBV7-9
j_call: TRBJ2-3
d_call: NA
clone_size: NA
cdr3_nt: TGTGCCAGCAGCTCCTACCGGGACACAGATACGCAGTATTTT
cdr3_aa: CASSSYRDTDTQYF

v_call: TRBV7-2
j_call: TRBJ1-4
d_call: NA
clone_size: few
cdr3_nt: TGTGCCAGCAGCTTAGTCCAGGCAACTAATGAAAAACTGTTTTTT
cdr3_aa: CASSLVQATNEKLFF

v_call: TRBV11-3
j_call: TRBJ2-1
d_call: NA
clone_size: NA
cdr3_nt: TGTGCCAGCAGCTTAGAAGGGCCGTTCAATGAGCAGTTCTTC
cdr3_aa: CASSLEGPFNEQFF

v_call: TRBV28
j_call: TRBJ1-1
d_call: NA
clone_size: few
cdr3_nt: TGTGCCAGCAGTCTGGACACGCTTGGGGCTTTCTTT
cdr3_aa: CASSLDTLGAFF

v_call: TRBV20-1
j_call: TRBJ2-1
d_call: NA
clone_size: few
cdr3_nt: TGCAGTGGGGTTAGGAACAATGAGCAGTTCTTC
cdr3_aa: CSGVRNNEQFF

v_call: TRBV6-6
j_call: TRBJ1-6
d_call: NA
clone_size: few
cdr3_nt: TGTGCCAGCAGTCCCCAGTGGGGGAATTCACCCCTCCACTTT
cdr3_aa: CASSPQWGNSPLHF

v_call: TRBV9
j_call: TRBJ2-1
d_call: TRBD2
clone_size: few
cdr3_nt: TGTGCCAGCTCCGATAGCGGGCTCGAAGGGGATGAGCAGTTCTTC
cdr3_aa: CASSDSGLEGDEQFF

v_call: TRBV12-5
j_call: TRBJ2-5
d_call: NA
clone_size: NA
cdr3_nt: TGTGCTAGGGCCCCGGCGAGGGGAACGGAGACCCAGTACTTC
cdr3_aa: CARAPARGTETQYF

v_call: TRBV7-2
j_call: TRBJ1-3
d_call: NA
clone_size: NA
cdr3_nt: TGTGCCAGCAGCTTAGGTCCCAGGGGCTCAGGAAACACCATATATTTT
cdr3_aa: CASSLGPRGSGNTIYF

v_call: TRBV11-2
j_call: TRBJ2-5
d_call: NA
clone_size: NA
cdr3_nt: TGTGCCAGCAGCTTAGCAGGGGTGAAGAAAGAGACCCAGTACTTC
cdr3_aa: CASSLAGVKKETQYF

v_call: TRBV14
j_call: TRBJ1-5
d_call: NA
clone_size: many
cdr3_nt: TGTGCCAGCAGCCAAGTACCCAGGGCTAGAGCCAGCAATCAGCCCCAGCATTTT
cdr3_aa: CASSQVPRARASNQPQHF

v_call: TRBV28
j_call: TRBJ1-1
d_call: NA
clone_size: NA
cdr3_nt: TGTGCCTCAGGGTCAGCAGGCACTGAAGCTTTCTTT
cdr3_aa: CASGSAGTEAFF

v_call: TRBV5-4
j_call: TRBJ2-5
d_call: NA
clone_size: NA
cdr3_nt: TGTGCCAGCAGCTCTAACTCTCAAGAGACCCAGTACTTC
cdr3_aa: CASSSNSQETQYF

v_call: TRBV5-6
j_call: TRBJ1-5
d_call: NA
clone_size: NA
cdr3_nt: TGTGCCAGCAGCTTCAGGGGATGGAATCAGCCCCAGCATTTT
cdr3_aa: CASSFRGWNQPQHF

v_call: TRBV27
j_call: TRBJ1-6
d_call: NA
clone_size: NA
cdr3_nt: TGTGCCAGCAGGGTTGTCGCAGGGTCGGGTTCACCCCTCCACTTT
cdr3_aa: CASRVVAGSGSPLHF

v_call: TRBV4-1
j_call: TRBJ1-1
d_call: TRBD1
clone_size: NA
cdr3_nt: TGCGCCAGCAGCCAAGATAGGAGGGGACAGCTTTACACTGAAGCTTTCTTT
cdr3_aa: CASSQDRRGQLYTEAFF

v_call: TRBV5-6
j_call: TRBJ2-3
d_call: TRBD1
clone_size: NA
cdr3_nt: TGTGCCAGCAGCGCCGGTTGGGGGACAGGGGGAACAGATACGCAGTATTTT
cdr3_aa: CASSAGWGTGGTDTQYF

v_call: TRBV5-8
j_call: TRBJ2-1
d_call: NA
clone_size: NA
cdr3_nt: TGTGCCAGCAGCTTACAGGGTTGGGGTGAGCAGTTCTTC
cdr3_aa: CASSLQGWGEQFF

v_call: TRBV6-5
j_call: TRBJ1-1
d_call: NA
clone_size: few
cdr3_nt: TGTGCCAGCAGTGCTCGGGAGGGCCCGAACACTGAAGCTTTCTTT
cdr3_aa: CASSAREGPNTEAFF

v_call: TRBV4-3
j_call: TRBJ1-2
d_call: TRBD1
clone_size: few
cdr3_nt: TGCGCCAGCAGCCTTTTACAGGGGGCGGGAGGCTACACCTTC
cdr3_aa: CASSLLQGAGGYTF

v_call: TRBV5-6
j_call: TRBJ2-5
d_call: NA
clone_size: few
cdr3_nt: TGTGCCAGCAGCCAGGGCCCGTCCGAAGAGACCCAGTACTTC
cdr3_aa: CASSQGPSEETQYF

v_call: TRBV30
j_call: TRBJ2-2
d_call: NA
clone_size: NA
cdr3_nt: TGTGCCTGGAGTTTCATCGGCAGGCGAAACACCGGGGAGCTGTTTTTT
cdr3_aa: CAWSFIGRRNTGELFF

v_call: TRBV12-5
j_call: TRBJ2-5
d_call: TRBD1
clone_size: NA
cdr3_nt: TGTGCTAGTGGCTCGGGAAGGGGGCTGGAGACCCAGTACTTC
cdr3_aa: CASGSGRGLETQYF

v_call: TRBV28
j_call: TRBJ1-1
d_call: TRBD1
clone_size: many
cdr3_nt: TGTGCCAGCAGTTCAGGGGGTGGGCACACTGAAGCTTTCTTT
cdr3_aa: CASSSGGGHTEAFF

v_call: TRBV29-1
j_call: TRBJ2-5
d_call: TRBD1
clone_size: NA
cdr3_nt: TGCAGCGTTGGGACAGGGGGAGAAGTAGAGACCCAGTACTTC
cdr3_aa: CSVGTGGEVETQYF

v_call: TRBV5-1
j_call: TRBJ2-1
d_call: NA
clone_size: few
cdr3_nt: TGCGCCAGCAGCTCGCCGAGGGTCGACAATGAGCAGTTCTTC
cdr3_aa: CASSSPRVDNEQFF

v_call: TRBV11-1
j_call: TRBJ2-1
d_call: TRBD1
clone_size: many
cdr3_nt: TGTGCCAGCAGCTTGGCCGGGACAGGCTACAATGAGCAGTTCTTC
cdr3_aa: CASSLAGTGYNEQFF

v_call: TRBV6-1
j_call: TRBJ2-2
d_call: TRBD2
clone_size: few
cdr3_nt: TGTGCCAGCAGTGAAACTAGCGGGATAACCGGGGAGCTGTTTTTT
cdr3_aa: CASSETSGITGELFF

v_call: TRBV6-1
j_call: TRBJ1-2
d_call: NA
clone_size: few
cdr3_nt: TGTGCCAGCAGGAAGGAAGAGAACTATGGCTACACCTTC
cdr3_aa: CASRKEENYGYTF

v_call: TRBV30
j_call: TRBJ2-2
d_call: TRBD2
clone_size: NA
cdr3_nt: TGTGCCTGGAAAGTGTGGGGAGGGCCCGGGGAGCTGTTTTTT
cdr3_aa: CAWKVWGGPGELFF

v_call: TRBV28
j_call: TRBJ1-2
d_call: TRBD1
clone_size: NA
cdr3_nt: TGTGCCAGTGGGACAGTCTATGGCTACACCTTC
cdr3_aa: CASGTVYGYTF

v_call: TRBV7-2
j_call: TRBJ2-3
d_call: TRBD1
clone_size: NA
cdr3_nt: TGTGCCAGCAGCTGGGCAGGGGGCGCAGATACGCAGTATTTT
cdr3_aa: CASSWAGGADTQYF

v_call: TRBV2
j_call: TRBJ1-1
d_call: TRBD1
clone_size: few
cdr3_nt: TGTGCCAGCCTCGGGACAGGAACTGAAGCTTTCTTT
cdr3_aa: CASLGTGTEAFF

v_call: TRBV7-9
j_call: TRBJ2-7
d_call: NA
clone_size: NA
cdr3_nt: TGTGCCAGCAGTCGGGTCCCCTACGAGCAGTACTTC
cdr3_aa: CASSRVPYEQYF

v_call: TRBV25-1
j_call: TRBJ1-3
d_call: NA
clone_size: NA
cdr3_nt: TGTGCCAGCACGGCGGGGACTGGAAACACCATATATTTT
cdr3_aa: CASTAGTGNTIYF

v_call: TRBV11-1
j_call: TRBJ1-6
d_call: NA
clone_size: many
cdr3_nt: TGTGCCAGCAGCCATACGTCAGGGGATTCACCCCTCCACTTT
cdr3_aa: CASSHTSGDSPLHF

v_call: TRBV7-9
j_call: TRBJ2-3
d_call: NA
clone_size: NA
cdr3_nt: TGTGCCAGCAGCTTAGTTTCCGGAACAGATACGCAGTATTTT
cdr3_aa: CASSLVSGTDTQYF

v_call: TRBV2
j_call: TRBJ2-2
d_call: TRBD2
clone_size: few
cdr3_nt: TGTGCCAGCAGTGAAACTAGCGGGAGGGCGGTCGGGGAGCTGTTTTTT
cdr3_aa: CASSETSGRAVGELFF

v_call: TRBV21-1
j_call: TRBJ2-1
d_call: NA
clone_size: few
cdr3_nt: TGTGCCAGCAGCCAGACAGGACGCTCCTACAATGAGCAGTTCTTC
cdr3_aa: CASSQTGRSYNEQFF

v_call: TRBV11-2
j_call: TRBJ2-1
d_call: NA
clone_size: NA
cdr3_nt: TGTGCCAGCAGCTCAGACAGTGTCACAGGGAGCTCCTACAATGAGCAGTTCTTC
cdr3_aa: CASSSDSVTGSSYNEQFF

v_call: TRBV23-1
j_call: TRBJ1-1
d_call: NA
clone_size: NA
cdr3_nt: TGCGCCAGCAGTACCTTCGGACCACCTGAAGCTTTCTTT
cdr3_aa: CASSTFGPPEAFF

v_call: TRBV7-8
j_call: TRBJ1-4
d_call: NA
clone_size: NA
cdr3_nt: TGTGCCAGCAGCCTCGGACTCCTACTTAATGAAAAACTGTTTTTT
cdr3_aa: CASSLGLLLNEKLFF

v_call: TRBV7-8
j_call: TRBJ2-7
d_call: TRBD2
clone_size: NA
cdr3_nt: TGTGCCAGCAGGTTAAGGCGGGAGAACGAGCAGTACTTC
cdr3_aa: CASRLRRENEQYF

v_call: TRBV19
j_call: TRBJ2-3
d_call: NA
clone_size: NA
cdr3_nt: TGTGCCAGTAGTACCGGAGATGACACAGATACGCAGTATTTT
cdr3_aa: CASSTGDDTDTQYF

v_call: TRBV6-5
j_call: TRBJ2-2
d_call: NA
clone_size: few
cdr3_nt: TGTGCCAGCAGCACAGGGAACGGGGAGCTGTTTTTT
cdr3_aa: CASSTGNGELFF

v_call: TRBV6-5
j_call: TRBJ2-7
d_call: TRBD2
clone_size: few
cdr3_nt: TGTGCCAGCGGACGGGACTACAACTACGAGCAGTACTTC
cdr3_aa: CASGRDYNYEQYF

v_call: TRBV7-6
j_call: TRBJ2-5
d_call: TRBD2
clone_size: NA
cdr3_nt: TGTGCCAGCAGCCCGACTAGCGGGAGGGTAGGGGAGACCCAGTACTTC
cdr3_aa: CASSPTSGRVGETQYF

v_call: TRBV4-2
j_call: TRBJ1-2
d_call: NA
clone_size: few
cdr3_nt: TGTGCCAGCAGCCAAGATCGGGGGGCTGGCTACACCTTC
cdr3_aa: CASSQDRGAGYTF

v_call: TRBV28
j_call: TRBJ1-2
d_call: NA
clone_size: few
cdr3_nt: TGTGCCAGCAGTGGGTGGTACGGCTACACCTTC
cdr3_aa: CASSGWYGYTF

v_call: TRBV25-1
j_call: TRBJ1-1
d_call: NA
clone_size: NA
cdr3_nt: TGTGCCAGCAGTCTAAACCGGGCCACTGAAGCTTTCTTT
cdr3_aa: CASSLNRATEAFF

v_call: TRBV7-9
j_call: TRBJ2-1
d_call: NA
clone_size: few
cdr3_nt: TGTGCCAGCAGCCGACGAGGGGCAACCTACAATGAGCAGTTCTTC
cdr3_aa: CASSRRGATYNEQFF

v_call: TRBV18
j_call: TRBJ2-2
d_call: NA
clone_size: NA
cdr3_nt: TGTGCCAGCTCACCAGACTCGATCGGGGAGCTGTTTTTT
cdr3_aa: CASSPDSIGELFF

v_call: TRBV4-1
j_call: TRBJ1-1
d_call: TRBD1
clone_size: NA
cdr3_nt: TGCGCCAGCAGCCCCGGACAGGGTCGAACTATAAACACTGAAGCTTTCTTT
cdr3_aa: CASSPGQGRTINTEAFF

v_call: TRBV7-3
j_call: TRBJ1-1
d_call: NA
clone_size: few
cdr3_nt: TGTGCCAGCAGCCCCGGACAGACGAACACTGAAGCTTTCTTT
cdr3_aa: CASSPGQTNTEAFF

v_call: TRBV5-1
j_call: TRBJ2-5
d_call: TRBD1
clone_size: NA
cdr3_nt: TGCGCCAGCAGCTTGGGACAGGGAAAAGGGGTTGAGACCCAGTACTTC
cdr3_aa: CASSLGQGKGVETQYF

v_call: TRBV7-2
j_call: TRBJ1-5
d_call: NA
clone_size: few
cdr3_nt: TGTGCCAGCAGCTTAACGGTCACAAGCAATCAGCCCCAGCATTTT
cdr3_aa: CASSLTVTSNQPQHF

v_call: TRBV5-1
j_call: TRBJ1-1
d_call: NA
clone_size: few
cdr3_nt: TGCGCCAGCAGCTTGGGGACGGGGACTGAAGCTTTCTTT
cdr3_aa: CASSLGTGTEAFF

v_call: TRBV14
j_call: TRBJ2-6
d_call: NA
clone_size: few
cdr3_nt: TGTGCCAGCAGCCAAGGCACCTGGTCTGGGGCCAACGTCCTGACTTTC
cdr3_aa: CASSQGTWSGANVLTF

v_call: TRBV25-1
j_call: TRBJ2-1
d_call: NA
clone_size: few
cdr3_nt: TGTGCCAGCAGTGTTTCCGTGGGACTCCGACTCTTC
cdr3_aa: CASSVSVGLRLF